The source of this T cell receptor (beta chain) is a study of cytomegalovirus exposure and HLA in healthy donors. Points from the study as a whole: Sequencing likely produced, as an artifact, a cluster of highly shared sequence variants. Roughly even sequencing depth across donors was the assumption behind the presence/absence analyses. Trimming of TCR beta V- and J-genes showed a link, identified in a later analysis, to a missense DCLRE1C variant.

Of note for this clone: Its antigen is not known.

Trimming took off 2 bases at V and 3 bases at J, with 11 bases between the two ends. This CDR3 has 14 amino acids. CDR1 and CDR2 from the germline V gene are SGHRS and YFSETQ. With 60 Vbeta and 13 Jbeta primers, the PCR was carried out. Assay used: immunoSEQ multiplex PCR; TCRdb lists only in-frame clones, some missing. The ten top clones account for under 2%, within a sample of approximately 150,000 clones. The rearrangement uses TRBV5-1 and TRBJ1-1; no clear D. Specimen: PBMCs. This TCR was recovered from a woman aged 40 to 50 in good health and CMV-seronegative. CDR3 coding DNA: TGCGCCAGCAGCTTAATGCCGTCGGACACTGAAGCTTTCTTT. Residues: CASSLMPSDTEAFF. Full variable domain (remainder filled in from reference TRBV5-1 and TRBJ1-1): KAGVTQTPRYLIKTRGQQVTLSCSPISGHRSVSWYQQTPGQGLQFLFEYFSETQRNKGNFPGRFSGRQFSNSRSEMNVSTLELGDSALYLCASSLMPSDTEAFFGQGTRLTVV.